The rows below give T cell receptor beta chains drawn from one sample of a study of cytomegalovirus exposure and HLA in healthy donors. The table came from immunoSEQ multiplex PCR; TCRdb's copy has only in-frame clones and leaves some out. The sample lists around 170,000 clones, more than 75% occurring once. Sequenced: PBMCs. The receptors here all came from a young man in good health and CMV-seronegative. CDR3s include the opening cysteine and the closing phenylalanine or tryptophan. The D gene is left open where the match is weak. Clone size is stated in some rows and not others, as once, few, many or a class when expanded.

D gene,clone size,J gene,V gene,CDR3 DNA,CDR3 protein
TRBD2,NA,TRBJ2-3,TRBV7-9,TGTGCCAGCAGCTTAGCCTGGCTAGCGGGGTATACAGGTACGCAGTATTTT,CASSLAWLAGYTGTQYF
NA,NA,TRBJ2-1,TRBV10-3,TGTGCCACCGCTGCGGTAGAGGCAAACAATGAGCAGTTCTTC,CATAAVEANNEQFF
TRBD2,once,TRBJ2-7,TRBV6-5,TGTGCCAGCAGTTTCCGAGGACTAGCCGAGCCCTACGAGCAGTACTTC,CASSFRGLAEPYEQYF
NA,NA,TRBJ2-7,TRBV10-1,TGCGCCAGCAGAAAAACAGAAGAAGGCGAGCAGTACTTC,CASRKTEEGEQYF
NA,NA,TRBJ2-1,TRBV29-1,TGCAGCGTTTCCTTCAGCTCCTACAATGAGCAGTTCTTC,CSVSFSSYNEQFF
TRBD2,NA,TRBJ2-5,TRBV7-7,TGTGCTAGCAGCTTAGCGTCAGGCATTACTAGCGGGGAAAAAGAGACCCAGTACTTC,CASSLASGITSGEKETQYF
NA,NA,TRBJ2-3,TRBV29-1,TGCAGCCAGTATTTCGCAGATACGCAGTATTTT,CSQYFADTQYF
TRBD2,NA,TRBJ2-1,TRBV7-8,TGTGCCAGCAGCCCCAGGACTAGCGGGACGGGGCAGTTCTTC,CASSPRTSGTGQFF
NA,NA,TRBJ1-2,TRBV2,TGTGCCATCCCGCCTCGACAGTATGGCTACACCTTC,CAIPPRQYGYTF
TRBD1,NA,TRBJ1-1,TRBV5-4,TGTGCCAGCAGCTTGTCGCAGGGGGCCTTCACTGAAGCTTTCTTT,CASSLSQGAFTEAFF
NA,NA,TRBJ2-5,TRBV7-2,TGTGCCAGCAGCTTAGCCTTAAAAGAGACCCAGTACTTC,CASSLALKETQYF
NA,NA,TRBJ1-2,TRBV5-1,TGCGCCAGCAGCTTGGATGGGGGGAGGTATGGCTACACCTTC,CASSLDGGRYGYTF
NA,NA,TRBJ1-3,TRBV7-2,TGTGCCAGCAGCTTAAATGCCAGGGGCTCTGGAAACACCATATATTTT,CASSLNARGSGNTIYF
TRBD2,few,TRBJ2-7,TRBV19,TGTGCCAGTAGTATCGGGAGCGGGGCCACCTACGAGCAGTACTTC,CASSIGSGATYEQYF
TRBD2,NA,TRBJ2-5,TRBV11-2,TGTGCCAGCAGCTTAGGACTAGCTGCGGAGACCCAGTACTTC,CASSLGLAAETQYF
NA,NA,TRBJ2-5,TRBV27,TGTGCCAGCAGTTTATACGGCGGGATGGGCCAAGAGACCCAGTACTTC,CASSLYGGMGQETQYF
NA,NA,TRBJ2-1,TRBV28,TGTGCCAGCATCAACGGGGGAAGCTCCTACAATGAGCAGTTCTTC,CASINGGSSYNEQFF
NA,NA,TRBJ1-2,TRBV19,TGTGCCGGTAGTATCCAGCCCGGGAACTATGGCTACACCTTC,CAGSIQPGNYGYTF
NA,NA,TRBJ2-3,TRBV10-3,TGTGCCATCAGTATTGGCCCTAGTAGAGATACGCAGTATTTT,CAISIGPSRDTQYF
NA,NA,TRBJ2-1,TRBV10-3,TGTGCCATCAGTGACCCTGACTCCAGCTCCTACAATGAGCAGTTCTTC,CAISDPDSSSYNEQFF
TRBD1,NA,TRBJ1-1,TRBV9,TGTGCCAGCAGCGTGGGGACAGGGAACACTGAAGCTTTCTTT,CASSVGTGNTEAFF
NA,NA,TRBJ2-2,TRBV27,TGTGCCAGCAGTTTAATCAAGAACAGCAAAGTAACCGGGGAGCTGTTTTTT,CASSLIKNSKVTGELFF
NA,NA,TRBJ1-1,TRBV28,TGTGCCAGCAGTTTGAGGCAGTTGAACACTGAAGCTTTCTTT,CASSLRQLNTEAFF
NA,NA,TRBJ1-3,TRBV27,TGTGCCAGCAGTCTCCAGGGCTCTGGAAACACCATATATTTT,CASSLQGSGNTIYF